The 28 T cell receptor beta chains presented below share a single source sample, sequenced in a study of blood T cell repertoires in COVID-19. The method was immunoSEQ multiplex PCR; TCRdb's version includes in-frame clones alone and lacks a portion of them. The data hold roughly 400,000 clones, with roughly 90% observed a single time. The sample was PBMCs or T cells enriched from blood (not recorded which). All receptors derive from a woman between 18 and 29 years old who had been exposed to COVID-19.

In this sample, this clone turned up once. The chain couples TRBV9 to TRBJ1-3; D is unresolved. Germline V gene data show CDR1 as SGDLS and CDR2 as YYNGEE. The CDR3 consists of 17 residues. The germline V and J ends were trimmed by 3 bases and 0 bases, with 16 bases remaining between them. In nucleotides, the CDR3 is TGTGCCAGCAGCGCCGTGTTCGGTTGGAGCTCTGGAAACACCATATATTTT. Translated: CASSAVFGWSSGNTIYF.

V usage is TRBV9 and J usage is TRBJ2-5, with 7 bases matching TRBD2. V dropped 0 bases and J dropped 4; count of bases not matched to a gene: 6. In germline, CDR1 is SGDLS, CDR2 YYNGEE. The CDR3 has 15 amino acids. The DNA for the CDR3 is TGTGCCAGCAGCGTAGGGATAGGGACTATAGAGACCCAGTACTTC. This gives the protein CASSVGIGTIETQYF.

The chain is built from TRBV28 and TRBJ1-2; unclear D gene. Germline CDR1 and CDR2: MDHEN and SYDVKM. Trimming stripped 6 bases from V and 4 bases from J, with 9 bases between. This CDR3 has 12 amino acids. CDR3 in amino acids: CASSLGVYGYTF. The DNA of the CDR3 is TGTGCCAGCAGCCTCGGGGTCTATGGCTACACCTTC.

CDR3 region: CASSLVAAIGNTIYF. CDR3 bases: TGTGCCAGCAGCTTAGTCGCGGCGATCGGAAACACCATATATTTT. The V and J genes are TRBV7-9 and TRBJ1-3; D gene uncertain. V was shortened by 1 base and J by 4 bases, with 11 bases between the two germline ends. Germline V gives CDR1 SEHNR, CDR2 FQNEAQ (reference sequence). This CDR3 is built from 15 residues.

The chain employs TRBV4-3 and TRBJ2-5; 13 nucleotides align to TRBD2. The CDR3 covers 17 residues. V trimming: 0 bases; J trimming: 5 bases; junction bases outside the gene matches: 6. Germline V gene sequence: CDR1 LGHNA, CDR2 YSLEER. The CDR3 is CASSQERPTSGGETQYF. The CDR3 DNA follows: TGCGCCAGCAGCCAAGAACGCCCGACTAGCGGGGGGGAGACCCAGTACTTC.

This clone showed up just once. The chain is built from TRBV11-2 and TRBJ1-2; D perhaps matches TRBD1 (5 bases). V was trimmed by 0 bases and J by 8 bases, leaving 13 bases between them. The CDR3 loop spans 14 amino acids. Germline V gene data show CDR1 as SGHAT and CDR2 as FQNNGV. The CDR3 region has the DNA TGTGCCAGCAGCTTAGATACTTCAGGGTTGGGCTACACCTTC. It translates to CASSLDTSGLGYTF.

This rearrangement joins TRBV11-2 to TRBJ1-2; 9 bases match TRBD1. In germline, CDR1 is SGHAT, CDR2 FQNNGV. V lost 7 bases to trimming and J lost 4 bases; unmatched junction nucleotides: 13. The CDR3 totals 16 residues. The CDR3 here is CASTHRDRDRGYGYTF. The CDR3 DNA follows: TGTGCCAGCACCCACAGGGACAGGGATCGGGGCTATGGCTACACCTTC. Full variable domain (outside the CDR3, taken from reference TRBV11-2 and TRBJ1-2): EAGVAQSPRYKIIEKRQSVAFWCNPISGHATLYWYQQILGQGPKLLIQFQNNGVVDDSQLPKDRFSAERLKGVDSTLKIQPAKLEDSAVYLCASTHRDRDRGYGYTFGSGTRLTVV.

J is TRBJ2-5 and V is TRBV29-1, with D possibly matching TRBD1 (5 bases). The germline CDR1 and CDR2 sequences are SQVTM and ANQGSEA. The CDR3 has 11 residues. Trimming cost V 4 bases and J 2 bases, with 5 bases left between them. CDR3 bases: TGCAGCGTTGGACAGCAAGAGACCCAGTACTTC. This translates into CSVGQQETQYF.

This clone was recorded a few times. The CDR3 here is CASSRQGEGQPQHF. CDR3 DNA: TGTGCCAGCTCGCGACAGGGGGAGGGTCAGCCCCAGCATTTT. J is TRBJ1-5 and V is TRBV18, with 9 bases fitting TRBD1. Germline values: CDR1 KGHSH, CDR2 LQKENI. CDR3 length: 14 amino acids. Losses at the gene ends were 6 bases for V and 6 bases for J; bases not matched to a gene: 6.

This chain connects TRBV28 to TRBJ2-7, with D perhaps TRBD1 (6 bases). CDR1 is MDHEN, CDR2 SYDVKM, per germline. The CDR3 sequence is 14 residues long. Trimming stripped 6 bases from V and 3 bases from J, with 15 bases between. The CDR3 here is CASRGLIGGYEQYF. The CDR3 nucleotides read TGTGCCAGCAGGGGGCTAATAGGGGGCTACGAGCAGTACTTC. The full variable domain, completed using reference TRBV28 and TRBJ2-7, is DVKVTQSSRYLVKRTGEKVFLECVQDMDHENMFWYRQDPGLGLRLIYFSYDVKMKEKGDIPEGYSVSREKKERFSLILESASTNQTSMYLCASRGLIGGYEQYFGPGTRLTVT.

The chain couples TRBV6-5 to TRBJ2-1; D call uncertain. Germline assignment: CDR1 MNHEY and CDR2 SVGAGI. The CDR3 sequence is 15 residues long. V lost 1 base to trimming and J lost 2 bases, with 9 bases between them. CDR3 coding DNA: TGTGCCAGCAGTTACTACGGCAGGACCTACAATGAGCAGTTCTTC. Its protein is CASSYYGRTYNEQFF.

The genes are TRBV7-2 and TRBJ2-7, with 8 bases identical to TRBD1. Germline CDR1 and CDR2: SGHTA and FQGNSA. V lost 1 base, J lost 7 bases, and 9 bases stayed unmatched. CDR3 size: 15 residues. CDR3 region: CASSLGSDRGSEQYF. The CDR3 DNA reads TGTGCCAGCAGCTTAGGGAGCGACAGGGGCAGTGAGCAGTACTTC.

V is TRBV21-1 and J is TRBJ2-7; TRBD2, the table's D call, was not compared with the DNA. TRBV21-1 is a pseudogene. The CDR3 is 15 amino acids. Written as DNA, the CDR3 is TGTGCCAGCAGCAACGCAGATCCCCAACCGGGCGAGCAGTACTTC. Translating it yields CASSNADPQPGEQYF.

The chain combines TRBV11-3 with TRBJ2-2; 7 bases align to TRBD2. The germline gives CDR1 SGHNT, CDR2 YENEEA. CDR3 length equals 14 residues. V trimming: 6 bases; J trimming: 5 bases; junction bases outside the gene matches: 6. CDR3 amino acids: CASRSGEGTGELFF. CDR3 DNA: TGTGCCAGCAGGAGCGGGGAAGGGACCGGGGAGCTGTTTTTT.

The chain is built from TRBV5-1 and TRBJ1-4, with 8 bases identical to TRBD1. Trimming cost V 1 base and J 7 bases; bases outside gene matches: 6. CDR1 and CDR2 from the germline V gene are SGHRS and YFSETQ. The CDR3 is made up of 15 amino acids. This chain's CDR3 is CASSLISGGGEKLFF. The CDR3 DNA reads as TGCGCCAGCAGCTTGATTTCAGGGGGCGGTGAAAAACTGTTTTTT.

The rearrangement uses TRBV9 and TRBJ2-7; perhaps TRBD1 as D (5 bases). CDR3 length equals 12 residues. Germline CDR1 reads SGDLS; CDR2 reads YYNGEE. Trimming removed 3 bases from V and 6 bases from J, with 10 bases in between. In DNA form, the CDR3 reads TGTGCCAGCAGCGCTACAGGTTCCGAGCAGTACTTC. Its translation is CASSATGSEQYF.

This clone was picked up one time. The chain uses TRBV27 and TRBJ2-7; 7 nucleotides agree with TRBD1. CDR3 length equals 15 residues. V gave up 4 bases and J gave up 5 bases; unmatched junction bases: 11. Germline V lookup: CDR1 MNHEY, CDR2 SMNVEV (reference sequence). The CDR3 reads CASSSGTAESHEQYF. The CDR3 region has the DNA TGTGCCAGCAGTTCAGGGACAGCCGAGTCCCACGAGCAGTACTTC.

The chain uses TRBV18 and TRBJ2-7; D gene ambiguous. This CDR3 comprises 16 residues. CDR1 and CDR2 from the germline V gene are KGHSH and LQKENI. The V gene lost 3 bases and the J gene lost 1 base, with 16 bases spanning the gap. CDR3 protein: CASSPPAGDGSYEQYF. The CDR3 bases are TGTGCCAGCTCACCCCCCGCCGGAGACGGGTCCTACGAGCAGTACTTC.

This rearrangement joins TRBV11-2 to TRBJ1-1; 8 nucleotides line up with TRBD1. The CDR3 is 13 residues long. Germline V lookup: CDR1 SGHAT, CDR2 FQNNGV. V dropped 6 bases and J dropped 11; count of bases not matched to a gene: 11. Here the CDR3 reads CASSSDREFRAFF. CDR3 nucleotide sequence: TGTGCCAGCAGTTCGGACAGGGAATTTCGGGCTTTCTTT.

The rearrangement joins TRBV5-4 to TRBJ1-2; 9 bases agree with TRBD1. Germline V CDR1 and CDR2: SGHNT, YYREEE (reference sequence). The CDR3 spans 16 residues. Unmatched junction bases numbered 9, after V lost 5 bases and J lost 1 base. The DNA of the CDR3 is TGTGCCAGCAGATCTTCCCGGACAGGGGATAACTATGGCTACACCTTC. Encoded protein: CASRSSRTGDNYGYTF.

The chain recombines TRBV3-1 (or the pseudogene TRBV3-2) with TRBJ1-3; 7 nucleotides line up with TRBD1. J was trimmed by 0 bases and V by 4 bases; bases with no gene match: 3. Germline CDR1 and CDR2: LGHDT and YNNKEL (reference sequence). The CDR3 loop spans 15 amino acids. The DNA of the CDR3 is TGTGCCAGCAGCCCGACAGGGAACTCTGGAAACACCATATATTTT. Encoded protein: CASSPTGNSGNTIYF.

The genes are TRBV28 and TRBJ1-2; possibly TRBD1 for D (6 bases). There are 10 residues in the CDR3. Germline V gene sequence: CDR1 MDHEN, CDR2 SYDVKM. V shed 11 bases and J shed 4 bases, with 8 bases lying between them. CDR3: CAAGVYGYTF. The CDR3 nucleotides are TGTGCCGCAGGGGTCTATGGCTACACCTTC.

This clone was counted between two and nine times. The chain joins TRBV29-1 to TRBJ1-2; 10 bases agree with TRBD1. V lost 4 bases to trimming and J lost 7 bases; unmatched junction nucleotides: 6. CDR3 size: 13 residues. Germline CDR1 is SQVTM and CDR2 is ANQGSEA. The CDR3 sequence: CSVATGGRSGYTF. The DNA for the CDR3 is TGCAGCGTTGCGACAGGGGGCCGGAGTGGCTACACCTTC.

This clone was found once. The chain uses TRBV9 and TRBJ2-3; 10 bases match TRBD2. The CDR3 is 14 residues long. V lost 6 bases and J lost 3; bases outside the gene matches: 4. Germline assignment: CDR1 SGDLS and CDR2 YYNGEE. CDR3 in amino acids: CASTSGGATDTQYF. CDR3 in DNA: TGTGCCAGCACGAGCGGGGGGGCGACAGATACGCAGTATTTT.

The chain couples TRBV3-1 (or the pseudogene TRBV3-2) to TRBJ2-2; no definite D call. This CDR3 is 14 amino acids long. Per the germline V gene, CDR1 is LGHDT and CDR2 is YNNKEL (reference sequence). V shed 4 bases and J shed 5 bases, with 11 bases lying between them. CDR3 residues: CASSPVSMTGELFF. Written as DNA, the CDR3 is TGTGCCAGCAGCCCTGTTTCTATGACCGGGGAGCTGTTTTTT.

CDR3 sequence: CASSNGQGVVTEAFF. As DNA, the CDR3 is TGTGCCAGTAGCAACGGACAGGGGGTAGTCACTGAAGCTTTCTTT. This chain uses TRBV19 with TRBJ1-1; 10 bases are a match to TRBD1. Trimming took 6 bases from V and 4 from J; bases not matched to a gene: 8. CDR3 length: 15 amino acids. Germline assignment: CDR1 LNHDA and CDR2 SQIVND (reference sequence).

The V gene is TRBV7-9, the J gene TRBJ2-7, with D possibly matching TRBD1 (6 bases). The germline V gene has CDR1 SEHNR and CDR2 FQNEAQ (reference sequence). There are 16 residues in the CDR3. Between the trimmed V and J ends, which lost 1 base and 4 bases, there was a span of 17 bases. CDR3 residues: CASSLGLGALLYEQYF. CDR3 DNA: TGTGCCAGCAGCTTAGGTCTGGGGGCCCTACTGTACGAGCAGTACTTC.

The V call is TRBV28, the J call TRBJ1-4, with TRBD1 matching 8 bases. Trimming at V came to 6 bases and at J to 4 bases, leaving 7 bases not matched to a gene. CDR1 and CDR2 from the germline V gene are MDHEN and SYDVKM. The CDR3 totals 15 residues. The CDR3 DNA sequence: TGTGCCAGCAGAGCTACAGGGGGATATAATGAAAAACTGTTTTTT. It specifies CASRATGGYNEKLFF. Looking up the rest from reference TRBV28 and TRBJ1-4 gives the full variable domain: DVKVTQSSRYLVKRTGEKVFLECVQDMDHENMFWYRQDPGLGLRLIYFSYDVKMKEKGDIPEGYSVSREKKERFSLILESASTNQTSMYLCASRATGGYNEKLFFGSGTQLSVL.